This TCR beta chain was sequenced in a study of blood T cell repertoires in COVID-19. Background on the study: The origin of the acute and convalescent COVID-19 samples was the United States, Italy and Spain.

Authors' analysis steps: Amplification with reference gene primers provided the estimates of nucleated cell counts. Measured with immunoSEQ multiplex PCR; TCRdb has only the in-frame clones, and not every one. V, J and clone size reflect that table, while D and trimming were determined from the DNA. The sample lists roughly 240,000 clones, about 82% seen once, with around 6% in the top ten. Enrollment of patients from Seattle took place during active infection, with longitudinal follow-up. This CDR3 contains 15 residues. V dropped 7 bases and J dropped 0 bases, with 13 bases sitting between them. Germline assignment: CDR1 SGHRS and CDR2 YFSETQ.

The sequenced material came from peripheral blood. The chain recombines TRBV5-1 with TRBJ2-2; a weak D match, TRBD2 (6 bases). This clonotype was sampled from a woman of 80 years or more with COVID-19, enrolled during active disease. The CDR3 sequence is CASSERASNTGELFF. Written as DNA, the CDR3 is TGCGCCAGCTCGGAGCGGGCCTCGAACACCGGGGAGCTGTTTTTT.